The next 10 T cell receptor beta chains were all read from a single sample in a study of preoperative IRX-2 immunotherapy in early breast cancer. Treatment: preoperative locoregional IRX-2 cytokine immunotherapy. The method was immunoSEQ multiplex PCR; TCRdb's version includes in-frame clones alone and lacks a portion of them. This table holds tens of thousands of clones, 82% found once. This specimen was acquired from a patient treated with IRX-2 immunotherapy. These TCRs come from a human donor with breast cancer.

The rearrangement uses TRBV6-8 and TRBJ2-7; D possibly uses TRBD1 or TRBD2 (6 bases each). Germline V gene data show CDR1 as MNHGY and CDR2 as SAAAGT. The CDR3 has 14 amino acids. Trimming took 1 base from V and 7 from J, leaving 14 bases between them. CDR3 protein: CASSYWGAQSEQYF. DNA for the CDR3: TGTGCCAGCAGTTACTGGGGGGCGCAATCTGAGCAGTACTTC.

In its sample, this clone was seen a few times. The chain has TRBV19 and TRBJ1-2, with D possibly TRBD1 on 5 matching bases. Germline lookup yields CDR1 LNHDA and CDR2 SQIVND (reference sequence). The CDR3 extends over 15 amino acids. Trimming cost V 7 bases and J 3 bases, with 18 bases left between them. The CDR3 coding sequence is TGTGCCAGTACTCCCGGGACCGCCATCCACTATGGCTACACCTTC. This codes for CASTPGTAIHYGYTF.

This chain links TRBV11-3 with TRBJ2-7; weak D call: TRBD2 (6 bases). Germline values: CDR1 SGHNT, CDR2 YENEEA. V lost 3 bases and J lost 4, with 13 bases in between. The CDR3 loop spans 14 amino acids. CDR3 DNA: TGTGCCAGCAGCTTCCGGCTTAGCGGTTACGAGCAGTACTTC. Its translation is CASSFRLSGYEQYF.

This clone was counted once. J is TRBJ2-7 and V is TRBV11-3; maybe TRBD1 (6 bases). Deletions cut 5 bases from V and 0 bases from J, with 14 bases between. Germline-derived CDR1 and CDR2 are SGHNT and YENEEA. CDR3 size: 15 residues. The CDR3 loop is CASSSPEDSSYEQYF. The CDR3, as DNA: TGTGCCAGCAGCAGTCCCGAGGACAGCTCCTACGAGCAGTACTTC.

The chain is built from TRBV19 and TRBJ2-1; TRBD1 is a possible D gene (5 bases). The germline CDR1 and CDR2 sequences are LNHDA and SQIVND (reference sequence). Trimming cost V 0 bases and J 3 bases, with 18 bases left between them. This CDR3 has 18 residues. CDR3 in DNA: TGTGCCAGTAGTATAGATCTATGGGGCTCCCCAGGCTACAATGAGCAGTTCTTC. It yields the protein CASSIDLWGSPGYNEQFF.

The rearrangement uses TRBV28 and TRBJ1-3; 8 bases line up with TRBD1. The CDR3 is 15 residues long. The V segment lost 7 bases and the J segment 0 bases; nucleotides outside the gene matches: 5. Germline CDR1 and CDR2: MDHEN and SYDVKM. CDR3 DNA: TGTGCCAGCACCTCAGGGGGCGTCTCTGGAAACACCATATATTTT. Amino acid sequence: CASTSGGVSGNTIYF.

The chain recombines TRBV5-1 with TRBJ2-7; TRBD1 is a possible D gene (6 bases). This CDR3 has 15 residues. The ends were cut back, 0 bases at V and 1 base at J, with 11 bases in the middle. CDR1 and CDR2 from the germline V gene are SGHRS and YFSETQ. CDR3 loop: CASSLDRVASYEQYF. In DNA form, the CDR3 reads TGCGCCAGCAGCTTGGACAGGGTAGCATCCTACGAGCAGTACTTC.

This clone was counted only a few times. The gene calls are TRBV28 and TRBJ1-5; D remains unclear. Germline-derived CDR1 and CDR2 are MDHEN and SYDVKM. The CDR3 has 12 residues. V gave up 3 bases and J gave up 5 bases, with 5 bases separating them. The DNA for the CDR3 is TGTGCCAGCAGTTTCGGTCATCAGCCCCAGCATTTT. Protein product: CASSFGHQPQHF.

The chain uses TRBV19 and TRBJ2-5; 9 bases align to TRBD1. Trimming at V came to 3 bases and at J to 2 bases, leaving 4 bases not matched to a gene. Germline CDR1 is LNHDA and CDR2 is SQIVND (reference sequence). This CDR3 region has 15 residues. The CDR3 is CASSMLQGAQETQYF. For the CDR3, the DNA is TGTGCCAGTAGTATGCTACAGGGGGCACAAGAGACCCAGTACTTC.

V and J are TRBV7-2 and TRBJ1-2; D not resolved. Looked up from germline, CDR1 is SGHTA and CDR2 is FQGNSA. V lost 4 bases and J lost 1, with 7 bases in between. The CDR3 runs 13 residues. The CDR3 DNA sequence: TGTGCCAGCAGCTCCGGACGTAACTATGGCTACACCTTC. This codes for CASSSGRNYGYTF.